These 20 T cell receptor beta chains were all obtained from the same sample, sequenced in a study of cytomegalovirus exposure and HLA in healthy donors. The PCR made use of 60 Vbeta and 13 Jbeta primers. This table comes from immunoSEQ multiplex PCR, and its TCRdb copy is limited to in-frame clones, with some not included. Of roughly 93,000 clones in the sample, just under 80% were seen once. The sequenced sample was PBMCs. The source is a man younger than 45 in good health and CMV-seronegative.

This chain links TRBV7-2 with TRBJ2-1, with TRBD2 identical over 16 bases. Germline-derived CDR1 and CDR2 are SGHTA and FQGNSA. The ends lost 3 bases at V and 9 bases at J; junction bases unmatched: 5. The CDR3 length is 16 residues. CDR3 sequence: CASSFSGTSGGAEQFF. The CDR3 DNA sequence: TGTGCCAGCAGCTTCTCCGGGACTAGCGGGGGGGCTGAGCAGTTCTTC.

This chain connects TRBV28 to TRBJ1-1; D might be TRBD1 (5 bases). Germline CDR1 reads MDHEN; CDR2 reads SYDVKM. Trimming stripped 1 base from V and 7 bases from J, with 16 bases between. The CDR3 length is 15 residues. The CDR3 spells CASSLSPRRVVEAFF. CDR3 nucleotide sequence: TGTGCCAGCAGTTTATCCCCCCGCAGGGTAGTTGAAGCTTTCTTT.

The V call is TRBV6-1, the J call TRBJ2-3; 8 nucleotides agree with TRBD2. Germline lookup yields CDR1 MNHNS and CDR2 SASEGT. The J segment lost 4 bases and the V segment lost 3 bases, leaving 9 bases of the junction unmatched. The CDR3 length is 16 residues. The CDR3: CASSDRLAGRADTQYF. For the CDR3, the DNA is TGTGCCAGCAGTGATAGGCTAGCCGGGAGGGCAGATACGCAGTATTTT.

V and J are TRBV7-9 and TRBJ2-5; a possible D gene is TRBD2 (7 bases). The germline V gene has CDR1 SEHNR and CDR2 FQNEAQ (reference sequence). The CDR3 length is 14 residues. V lost 1 base to trimming and J lost 6 bases, with 12 bases between them. This chain's CDR3 is CASSLEGGGKTQYF. As DNA, the CDR3 is TGTGCCAGCAGCTTAGAGGGGGGAGGGAAGACCCAGTACTTC.

The chain is built from TRBV5-1 and TRBJ2-3, with D uncertain. The germline V gene has CDR1 SGHRS and CDR2 YFSETQ. This CDR3 contains 16 residues. Deletions cut 0 bases from V and 0 bases from J, with 11 bases between. The CDR3 reads CASSLERRTSTDTQYF. The CDR3 DNA reads as TGCGCCAGCAGCTTGGAAAGGAGAACTAGCACAGATACGCAGTATTTT.

This sequence joins TRBV5-4 and TRBJ1-2; D may be TRBD1 (5 bases). V was shortened by 0 bases and J by 2 bases, with 11 bases between the two germline ends. Germline V gene sequence: CDR1 SGHNT, CDR2 YYREEE (reference sequence). The CDR3 spans 15 residues. CDR3 coding DNA: TGTGCCAGCAGCTTGGGTCAGGGTAGGAACTATGGCTACACCTTC. Amino acids: CASSLGQGRNYGYTF.

The CDR3 DNA is TGTGCCAGCAGCTTAATGACAGGGAGATCTGGAAACACCATATATTTT. It encodes CASSLMTGRSGNTIYF. J is TRBJ1-3 and V is TRBV7-6; 7 bases fit TRBD1. With 2 bases clipped from V and 1 base from J, the junction kept 5 bases outside the gene matches. Germline CDR1 SGHVS, CDR2 FNYEAQ. This CDR3 is built from 16 residues. The full variable domain, rest sourced from reference TRBV7-6 and TRBJ1-3, is GAGVSQSPRYKVTKRGQDVALRCDPISGHVSLYWYRQALGQGPEFLTYFNYEAQQDKSGLPNDRFSAERPEGSISTLTIQRTEQRDSAMYRCASSLMTGRSGNTIYFGEGSWLTVV.

This clone turned up a few times. CDR3 in amino acids: CASRGPGQGTEAFF. In nucleotides, the CDR3 is TGTGCCAGCAGAGGGCCGGGACAGGGGACTGAAGCTTTCTTT. The rearrangement uses TRBV9 and TRBJ1-1; 10 bases are a match to TRBD1. Germline loops: CDR1 SGDLS, CDR2 YYNGEE. The CDR3 totals 14 residues. Germline trimming cut 5 bases from V and 5 bases from J; bases unmatched to any gene: 6.

The chain has TRBV7-2 and TRBJ2-5, with a weak D call TRBD1 (7 bases). This CDR3 region has 14 residues. Trimming pared 4 bases from V and 4 bases from J, leaving 13 bases between. Germline V gene sequence: CDR1 SGHTA, CDR2 FQGNSA. The CDR3 here is CASSSPQGGETQYF. In DNA form, the CDR3 reads TGTGCCAGCAGCTCTCCCCAGGGGGGAGAGACCCAGTACTTC.

This chain connects TRBV25-1 to TRBJ2-5; maybe TRBD1 (5 bases). The CDR3 is 14 residues long. Germline V gives CDR1 MGHDK, CDR2 SYGVNS. V was shortened by 1 base and J by 4 bases, with 10 bases between the two germline ends. DNA of the CDR3: TGTGCCAGCAGTGAATCGGGCAGGGCAGAGACCCAGTACTTC. It is translated as CASSESGRAETQYF.

The V gene is TRBV7-3, the J gene TRBJ2-6; maybe TRBD1 (6 bases). Per the germline V gene, CDR1 is SGHTA and CDR2 is FQGTGA. The CDR3 runs 18 residues. Trimming removed 5 bases from V and 0 bases from J, with 17 bases in between. As DNA, the CDR3 is TGTGCCAGCAGCCGGCGACAGGTTCTTCTCTCTGGGGCCAACGTCCTGACTTTC. Encoded protein: CASSRRQVLLSGANVLTF.

The chain links TRBV6-5 to TRBJ2-5; possibly TRBD2 for D (6 bases). The V and J ends lost 6 bases and 3 bases respectively, with 14 bases between them. The CDR3 consists of 14 residues. The V gene's germline CDR1 is MNHEY and CDR2 SVGAGI. The CDR3 is CASRPGLIKETQYF. In DNA form, the CDR3 reads TGTGCCAGCAGACCTGGACTAATCAAAGAGACCCAGTACTTC.

The chain recombines TRBV19 with TRBJ1-6, with a weak D call TRBD1 (6 bases). The germline V gene encodes CDR1 LNHDA and CDR2 SQIVND (reference sequence). The ends were cut back, 6 bases at V and 7 bases at J, with 13 bases in the middle. The CDR3 has 14 residues. CDR3 nucleotide sequence: TGTGCCAGTAGCGGAGGGGGGGTAAATTCACCCCTCCACTTT. Translation: CASSGGGVNSPLHF.

The J gene is TRBJ1-4, the V gene TRBV5-4; unclear D gene. Trimming left V 0 bases short and J 8 bases short, with 11 bases between. CDR3 length equals 14 residues. Germline CDR1 and CDR2: SGHNT and YYREEE (reference sequence). The CDR3 loop is CASSLAGRGEKLFF. CDR3 in DNA: TGTGCCAGCAGCTTGGCGGGAAGAGGGGAAAAACTGTTTTTT.

The chain couples TRBV6-4 to TRBJ2-1; D might be TRBD1 (5 bases). This CDR3 has 16 residues. V dropped 2 bases and J dropped 4 bases, with 15 bases sitting between them. Per the germline V gene, CDR1 is MRHNA and CDR2 is SNTAGT. CDR3 sequence reads: CASSDDGAGSYNEQFF. The DNA of the CDR3 is TGTGCCAGCAGTGACGATGGGGCCGGGTCATACAATGAGCAGTTCTTC.

The V and J genes are TRBV5-8 and TRBJ2-7, with D maybe TRBD1 (6 bases). CDR3 length: 14 amino acids. V dropped 4 bases and J dropped 3 bases, with 14 bases sitting between them. Germline V gives CDR1 SGHTS, CDR2 YDEGEE. The CDR3: CASSPRDTYYEQYF. The CDR3 nucleotides are TGTGCCAGCAGCCCCCGGGACACATACTACGAGCAGTACTTC.

The chain couples TRBV27 to TRBJ1-2, with D possibly matching TRBD1 (6 bases). Deletions cut 3 bases from V and 7 bases from J, with 15 bases between. The CDR3 consists of 14 residues. Germline V gene data show CDR1 as MNHEY and CDR2 as SMNVEV (reference sequence). The DNA for the CDR3 is TGTGCCAGCAGTTTCGGGGGGCGCAGCGGTGGCTACACCTTC. This sequence encodes CASSFGGRSGGYTF.

The CDR3 DNA is TGCGCCAGCAGTCCTACCGACTCTGGGGCCAACGTCCTGACTTTC. It encodes CASSPTDSGANVLTF. The V call is TRBV10-2, the J call TRBJ2-6; the D is unclear. CDR3 length equals 15 residues. Trimming pared 5 bases from V and 0 bases from J, leaving 8 bases between. Germline CDR1 and CDR2: WSHSY and SAAADI.

This chain links TRBV5-1 with TRBJ2-1; 8 nucleotides agree with TRBD2. V shed 4 bases and J 1 base; nucleotides not matched to a gene: 10. Germline values: CDR1 SGHRS, CDR2 YFSETQ. This CDR3 contains 17 residues. This chain's CDR3 is CASSIHLSGSSYNEQFF. As DNA, the CDR3 is TGCGCCAGCAGCATTCACCTAAGCGGGAGTTCCTACAATGAGCAGTTCTTC.

This clone turned up a few times. This rearrangement joins TRBV15 to TRBJ1-5; D possibly corresponds to TRBD1 (6 bases). V lost 1 base and J lost 16, with 17 bases in between. This CDR3 spans 13 amino acids. Germline CDR1 LNHNV, CDR2 YYDKDF (reference sequence). This CDR3 reads CATSRGREGVEHF. The CDR3 nucleotides read TGTGCCACCAGCAGAGGAAGAGAGGGGGTGGAACATTTT. Combining the CDR3 with reference TRBV15 and TRBJ1-5 gives the whole variable domain DAMVIQNPRYQVTQFGKPVTLSCSQTLNHNVMYWYQQKSSQAPKLLFHYYDKDFNNEADTPDNFQSRRPNTSFCFLDIRSPGLGDTAMYLCATSRGREGVEHFGDGTRLSIL.